This T cell receptor beta chain was sequenced for a study of blood T cell repertoires in COVID-19. Overall study context: Nucleic acid was either cDNA or gDNA, and it came from T cells, B-cell-depleted T cells, or PBMCs.

The J segment lost 9 bases and the V segment lost 3 bases, leaving 6 bases of the junction unmatched. Germline assignment: CDR1 KGHDR and CDR2 SFDVKD. This CDR3 contains 14 residues. How the authors handled the data: The assay estimated nucleated cells by amplifying reference gene primers. TCRdb's table, derived via immunoSEQ multiplex PCR, lists solely in-frame clones and lacks some. D and trimming were read from the DNA, whereas the V and J calls and clone size are those reported in that table. The sample holds 100,000 to 150,000 clones, around 89% seen once. The gene calls are TRBV24-1 and TRBJ2-1; TRBD1 matches at 8 bases. The source is a man in his forties or fifties with acute or convalescent COVID-19. What was sequenced was peripheral blood. The chain's CDR3 is CATSDPDRAGEQFF. The CDR3 DNA follows: TGTGCCACCAGTGATCCGGACAGGGCTGGTGAGCAGTTCTTC.